The present entry profiles one T cell receptor beta chain with its context. This record belongs to a study of regulatory T cells in long-lasting Graves disease. Germline CDR1 and CDR2: LNHDA and SQIVND (reference sequence). Unmatched junction bases numbered 6, after V lost 4 bases and J lost 6 bases. The CDR3 sequence is 14 residues long. Building of the TCR beta libraries involved iRepertoire HTBI primers and Arm-PCR of CDR3 regions. A single record per CDR3 protein comes from TCRdb applying MiXCR to the multiplex PCR reads. This table holds fewer than 400,000 distinct CDR3 sequences, roughly 21% found once. Time point described: persistent/refractory GD, antithyroid drugs over 5 years with positive TRAb. The TCR library was made from RNA extracted from PBMCs.

The specimen comprised peripheral blood mononuclear cells (PBMCs), sampled when the disease was refractory, from a patient treated with antithyroid drugs. The chain couples TRBV19 to TRBJ2-7, with 10 nucleotides matching TRBD2. The TCR comes from a female donor with Graves disease. Written as DNA, the CDR3 is TGTGCCAGTAGTACGGCTCTAGCGGGAGTCGAGCAGTACTTC. The encoded protein is CASSTALAGVEQYF.